The T cell receptor beta chain under discussion was sequenced for a study of cytomegalovirus exposure and HLA in healthy donors. Findings and limits, study-wide: The authors confirmed in vitro that a few CMV-associated chains were specific for CMV antigens.

In the PCR, 60 Vbeta and 13 Jbeta primers were used. Generated by immunoSEQ multiplex PCR, the TCRdb table keeps only in-frame clones and is missing some. The sample gives under 200,000 clones, over 75% of which show up once; roughly 2.3% is in the top ten. Note on this clone: The antigen remains unidentified.

The TCR originated in a man between 60 and 75 years old in good health and CMV-seronegative. Sample: PBMCs.

The CDR3 here is CAWSPTSNQPQHF. Written as DNA, the CDR3 is TGTGCCTGGAGTCCCACAAGCAATCAGCCCCAGCATTTT. This chain joins TRBV30 and TRBJ1-5, with D unresolved. Germline CDR1 is GTSNPN and CDR2 is SVGIG (reference sequence). The CDR3 consists of 13 residues. V was shortened by 2 bases and J by 1 base, with 6 bases between the two germline ends.